Detailed here is one T cell receptor (beta chain). The read terminates 3 residues before the CDR3 end, so the remaining end is supplied by the germline J gene. J gave up 6 bases and V 0 bases, and 11 bases lay outside the gene matches. Germline assignment: CDR1 DFQATT and CDR2 SNEGSKA (reference sequence). The CDR3 length is 16 residues. This entry belongs to a study of T cells in women clearing cervical HPV infection. The assay was immunoSEQ multiplex PCR, and TCRdb's table has in-frame clones only and misses some. The sample has about 48,000 clones, and its top ten clones hold roughly 1.6%. The chain combines TRBV20-1 with TRBJ2-3, with 8 positions matching TRBD2. The TCR originated in a woman aged 18-70 years with a cervical HPV16 infection that either progressed to CIN3+ or cleared (not recorded which). The specimen sequenced was blood buffy coat. The sequenced part of the CDR3 DNA is TGCAGTGCTAGAGATCCCCAGCGGGGGCCTAAGGATACG. It specifies CSARDPQRGPKDT. The whole CDR3 reads CSARDPQRGPKDTQYF.